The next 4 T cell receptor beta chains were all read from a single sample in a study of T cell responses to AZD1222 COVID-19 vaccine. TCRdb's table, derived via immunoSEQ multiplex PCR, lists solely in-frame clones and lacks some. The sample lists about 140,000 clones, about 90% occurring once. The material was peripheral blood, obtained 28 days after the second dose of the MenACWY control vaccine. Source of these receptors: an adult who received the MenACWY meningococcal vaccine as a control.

The CDR3 region has the DNA TGTGCCAGCAGCGGACGGGACAGGGGGGGCGAAAAACTGTTTTTT. Translating it yields CASSGRDRGGEKLFF. This chain joins TRBV7-7 and TRBJ1-4; 11 bases map to TRBD1. The CDR3 runs to 15 residues. Trimming cost V 5 bases and J 8 bases; bases outside gene matches: 7. Germline V lookup: CDR1 SSHAT, CDR2 FNYEAQ (reference sequence).

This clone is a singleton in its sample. CDR3 sequence: CASSSSGLLYTQYF. CDR3 DNA sequence: TGCGCCAGCAGCTCGAGCGGTTTGTTATATACGCAGTATTTT. The rearrangement uses TRBV5-1 and TRBJ2-3; TRBD2 might be the D (5 bases). Trimming took 3 bases from V and 7 from J, leaving 15 bases between them. The CDR3 consists of 14 residues. Germline CDR1 SGHRS, CDR2 YFSETQ.

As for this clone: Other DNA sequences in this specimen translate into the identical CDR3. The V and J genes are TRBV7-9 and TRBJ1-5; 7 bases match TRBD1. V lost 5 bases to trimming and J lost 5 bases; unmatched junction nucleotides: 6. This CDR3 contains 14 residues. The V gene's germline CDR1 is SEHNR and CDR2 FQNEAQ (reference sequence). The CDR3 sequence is CASSLDRVDQPQHF. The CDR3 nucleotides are TGTGCCAGCAGCCTCGACAGGGTAGATCAGCCCCAGCATTTT.

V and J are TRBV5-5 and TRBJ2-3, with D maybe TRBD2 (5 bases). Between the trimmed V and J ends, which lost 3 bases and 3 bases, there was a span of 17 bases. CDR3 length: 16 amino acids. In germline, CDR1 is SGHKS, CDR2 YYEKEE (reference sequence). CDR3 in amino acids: CASSSQAGGGTDTQYF. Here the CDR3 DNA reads TGTGCCAGCAGCTCTCAGGCAGGAGGAGGAACAGATACGCAGTATTTT.